This TCR beta chain stems from a study of T cell responses to AZD1222 COVID-19 vaccine (dated by TCRdb to the early 2020s). About the study as a whole: TCR sequencing covered roughly 230 trial participants: nearly 210 given two doses of AZD1222 and about 26 given two doses of MenACWY control vaccine. Enrollment into the trials was organized by age into subgroups of 18-55, 56-69 and 70-plus years, and those subgroups contained roughly 150, 30 and 60 TCR-sequenced participants, respectively.

Explained via the paper, the time point label denotes: about 28 days (+/-7) after the second vaccine dose. Because spike-specific TCR depth and breadth did not differ between the two schedules, AZD1222 recipients who got a second dose at roughly 4 weeks were pooled with those who got a second dose at roughly 12 weeks. Vaccinee samples were obtained from the UK trials COV001 and COV002, which included a single-blind randomized controlled phase 2/3 trial of AZD1222 (ChAdOx1 nCoV-19) in healthy adults. For TCRbeta chain sequencing, PBMC samples were collected from trial participants at day 0 and at day 28 after the second dose. Spanning cysteine to phenylalanine, the CDR3 consists of 15 amino acids. Solely the CDR3 DNA is kept, with 45 bases framed from the first base. Clipping removes 5 bases from V and 2 bases from J, with 7 as the unmatched junction base count. The germline V gene (reference sequence) sets CDR1 to LNHDA and CDR2 to SQIVND.

The CDR3 regions of human TCRbeta chains were analyzed by immunosequencing. On the authors' methods: TCRs in the repertoires were matched against a reference library of SARS-CoV-2-specific TCRs that had been generated with the MIRA antigen-specificity platform. Breadth was defined as the fraction of unique TCRs that were SARS-CoV-2-associated, and depth was defined as the fraction of total T cells that were SARS-CoV-2-associated. Using the MIRA data, every spike-specific TCR was mapped to the spike region that the TCR reacted to and assigned to either a CD4 or a CD8 class. Log10-transformed breadth and depth values were compared by one-way ANOVA with Sidak's multiple comparisons tests. Held by TCRdb, this immuneACCESS table contains in-frame sequences only and omits some clones. Under half of the omission traces to an unresolved V gene where checked; the cause of the rest is unknown. The D gene and trimming were derived from the DNA, and the V and J assignments and clone size from that table. For this sample there are tens of thousands of clones; roughly 80% appear just once. The ten largest clones capture 45% to 50% of the sample.

Overall study results and their limits: Most participants were white British and females outnumbered males, and the authors suggested that clonal diversity may have been underestimated. Only five or six AZD1222 recipients were SARS-CoV-2 seropositive at baseline, limiting conclusions about previously exposed vaccinees. Nearly half of unique spike-specific TCRs reportedly recognized epitopes outside regions mutated in the B.1.351 and B.1.1.7 variants. After two AZD1222 doses, both the breadth and the depth of spike-specific TCRs were significantly higher than at day 0 and than in MenACWY recipients. Because no day 14 peak-response samples were available, repertoires were characterized only after the peak T cell response. CD4 TCRs associated with the vaccine covered the entire spike protein, and the dominant responses were in regions 160-218 and 743-854. The 56-69-year group was small, and its depth increase did not reach significance, likely because of low power.

As concerns this clone: The antigen this receptor binds is unknown. Base qualities were left out, and no much larger clone turns up one base away.

Source: peripheral blood, taken 28 days after the second AZD1222 dose. This TCR was recovered from an adult who received the AZD1222 COVID-19 vaccine. The chain joins TRBV19 to TRBJ2-7; TRBD2 fits 9 bases in the junction. The base sequence is TGTGCCAGTAGTCCCCGAGCGGGAGGACCCTACGAGCAGTACTTC. Its product reads: CASSPRAGGPYEQYF.